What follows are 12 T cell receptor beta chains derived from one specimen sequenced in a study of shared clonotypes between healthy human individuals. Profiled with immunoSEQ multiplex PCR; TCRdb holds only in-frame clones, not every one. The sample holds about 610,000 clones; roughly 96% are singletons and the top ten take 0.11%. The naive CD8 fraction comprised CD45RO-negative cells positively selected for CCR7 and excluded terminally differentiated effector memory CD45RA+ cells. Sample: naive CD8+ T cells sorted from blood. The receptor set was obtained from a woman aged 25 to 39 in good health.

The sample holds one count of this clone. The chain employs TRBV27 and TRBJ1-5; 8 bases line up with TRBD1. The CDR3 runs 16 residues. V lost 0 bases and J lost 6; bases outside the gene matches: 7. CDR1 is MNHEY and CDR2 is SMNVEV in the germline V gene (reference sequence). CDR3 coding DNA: TGTGCCAGCAGTTTATCTGCAGGGGGCTCGAGTCAGCCCCAGCATTTT. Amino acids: CASSLSAGGSSQPQHF.

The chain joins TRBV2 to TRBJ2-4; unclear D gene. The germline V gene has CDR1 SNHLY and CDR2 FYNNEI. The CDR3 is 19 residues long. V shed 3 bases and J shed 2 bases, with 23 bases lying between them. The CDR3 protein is CASSESTRTEQETKNIQYF. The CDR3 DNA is TGTGCCAGCAGTGAGTCGACACGGACCGAGCAGGAGACCAAAAACATTCAGTACTTC.

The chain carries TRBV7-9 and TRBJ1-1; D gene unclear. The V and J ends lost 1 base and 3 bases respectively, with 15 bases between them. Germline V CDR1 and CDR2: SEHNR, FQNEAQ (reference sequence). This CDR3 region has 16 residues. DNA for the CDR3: TGTGCCAGCAGCTTAGGGGAAGCCATCTGGGACACTGAAGCTTTCTTT. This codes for CASSLGEAIWDTEAFF. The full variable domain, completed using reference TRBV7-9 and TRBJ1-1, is DTGVSQNPRHKITKRGQNVTFRCDPISEHNRLYWYRQTLGQGPEFLTYFQNEAQLEKSRLLSDRFSAERPKGSFSTLEIQRTEQGDSAMYLCASSLGEAIWDTEAFFGQGTRLTVV.

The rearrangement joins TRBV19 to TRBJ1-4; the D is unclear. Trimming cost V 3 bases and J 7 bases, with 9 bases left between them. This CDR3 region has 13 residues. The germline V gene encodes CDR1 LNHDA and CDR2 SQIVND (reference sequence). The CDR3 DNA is TGTGCCAGTAGTATCATGCACTCTGAAAAACTGTTTTTT. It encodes CASSIMHSEKLFF.

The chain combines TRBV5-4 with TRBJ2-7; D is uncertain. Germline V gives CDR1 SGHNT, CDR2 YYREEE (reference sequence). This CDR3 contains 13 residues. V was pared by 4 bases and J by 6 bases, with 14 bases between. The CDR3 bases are TGTGCCAGCAGCGAATCGATAGCTGTCGAGCAGTACTTC. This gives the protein CASSESIAVEQYF.

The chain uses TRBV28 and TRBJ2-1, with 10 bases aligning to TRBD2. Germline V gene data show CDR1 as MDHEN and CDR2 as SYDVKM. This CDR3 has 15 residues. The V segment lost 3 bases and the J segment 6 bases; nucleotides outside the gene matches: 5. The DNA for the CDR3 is TGTGCCAGCAGTTTTGGACTAGCGGAACTCAATGAGCAGTTCTTC. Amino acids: CASSFGLAELNEQFF.

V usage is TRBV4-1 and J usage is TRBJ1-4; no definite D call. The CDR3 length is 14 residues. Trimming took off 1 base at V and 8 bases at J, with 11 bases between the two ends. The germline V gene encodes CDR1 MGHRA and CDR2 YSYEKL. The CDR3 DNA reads TGCGCCAGCAGCCAAGTGGCAGGAGGGGAAAAACTGTTTTTT. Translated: CASSQVAGGEKLFF.

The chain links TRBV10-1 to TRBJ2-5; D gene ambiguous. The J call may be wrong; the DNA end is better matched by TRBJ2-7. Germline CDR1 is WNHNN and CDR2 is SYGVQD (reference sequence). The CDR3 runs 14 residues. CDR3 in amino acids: CASSEGVLTYEQYF. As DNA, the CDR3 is TGCGCCAGCAGTGAGGGGGTGCTTACCTACGAGCAGTACTTC.

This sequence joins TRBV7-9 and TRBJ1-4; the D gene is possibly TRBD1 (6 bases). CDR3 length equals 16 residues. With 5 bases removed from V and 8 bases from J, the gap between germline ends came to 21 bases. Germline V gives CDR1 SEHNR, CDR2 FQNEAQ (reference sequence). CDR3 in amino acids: CASSPSLTGFDEKLFF. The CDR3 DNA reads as TGTGCCAGCAGCCCCAGCCTCACAGGGTTCGACGAAAAACTGTTTTTT.

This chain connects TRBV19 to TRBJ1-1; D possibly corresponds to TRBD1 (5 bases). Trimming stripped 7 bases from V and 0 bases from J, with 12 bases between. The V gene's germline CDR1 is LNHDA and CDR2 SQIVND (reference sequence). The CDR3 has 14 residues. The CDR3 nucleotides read TGTGCCAGTACTAGGGGAGGGATGAACACTGAAGCTTTCTTT. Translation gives CASTRGGMNTEAFF.

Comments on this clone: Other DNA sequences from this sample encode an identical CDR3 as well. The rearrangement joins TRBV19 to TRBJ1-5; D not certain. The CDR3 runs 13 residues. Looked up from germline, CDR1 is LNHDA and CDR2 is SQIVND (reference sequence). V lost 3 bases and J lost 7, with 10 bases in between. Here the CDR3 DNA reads TGTGCCAGTAGTATTGGGGTCCGACAGCCCCAGCATTTT. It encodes CASSIGVRQPQHF.

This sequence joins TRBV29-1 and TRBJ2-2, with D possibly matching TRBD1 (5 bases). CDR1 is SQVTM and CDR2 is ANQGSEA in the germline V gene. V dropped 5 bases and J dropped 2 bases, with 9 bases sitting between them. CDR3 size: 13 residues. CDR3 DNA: TGCAGCGTTAGGACACTTAACACCGGGGAGCTGTTTTTT. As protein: CSVRTLNTGELFF.